The text below deals with one T cell receptor beta chain. The target antigen is unknown. The sample is drawn from a study of blood T cells in healthy people across ages. Looking at the study overall: Per two T cells, template switching captured roughly one barcoded beta molecule. Study-wide results and limits: With age, beta diversity per million T cells declined roughly linearly, significantly by about 40.

Next came a second PCR, run for about 6 to 12 cycles, which used a sample-barcoded 5' primer along with a J-beta primer mix. TCRdb re-analysed the 5' RACE reads in MiXCR, keeping a single row per CDR3 protein. The sample shows 1 million or so distinct CDR3 sequences, almost 25% of them seen only once. CDR3 length: 16 residues. CDR1 is DFQATT, CDR2 SNEGSKA, per germline (reference sequence). The V gene end was trimmed by 3 bases and the J gene end by 2 bases; junction bases not matched to a gene: 7. This same sample was also part of a study on T cells of mothers and their children.

The material sequenced was blood. This chain uses TRBV20-1 with TRBJ2-1, with 10 bases lining up with TRBD1. The receptor was derived from a girl aged 2 to 9 in good health. CDR3 sequence reads: CSASSVGTGAYNEQFF. The CDR3, as DNA: TGCAGTGCTAGTTCCGTCGGGACAGGGGCCTACAATGAGCAGTTCTTC.